The T cell receptor (beta chain) described here comes from a study of T cells in Graves' hyperthyroidism and ophthalmopathy. The investigators amplified TCR beta CDR3 regions from RNA transcripts. With the HTBI primer set, the TCR CDR3 went through a first round of RT-PCR. Via MiXCR, TCRdb re-called the multiplex PCR reads, giving one row per CDR3 protein. Altogether over 250,000 distinct CDR3 sequences are present, about an eighth being singletons, with the ten largest covering 30% to 40%. Patients were excluded for uncontrolled infection, other autoimmune disease, pregnancy or lactation. This clonotype was observed a few times. The CDR3 sequence is 17 residues long. Germline V gene sequence: CDR1 MGHRA, CDR2 YSYEKL. V gave up 1 base and J gave up 1 base, with 11 bases separating them.

The receptor was isolated from a woman aged 40 to 49 with Graves' ophthalmopathy. The chain is built from TRBV4-1 and TRBJ2-6; no firm D call. Source material: blood. The CDR3: CASSQALGRSGANVLTF. The CDR3 bases are TGCGCCAGCAGCCAAGCGTTGGGTCGTTCTGGGGCCAACGTCCTGACTTTC.